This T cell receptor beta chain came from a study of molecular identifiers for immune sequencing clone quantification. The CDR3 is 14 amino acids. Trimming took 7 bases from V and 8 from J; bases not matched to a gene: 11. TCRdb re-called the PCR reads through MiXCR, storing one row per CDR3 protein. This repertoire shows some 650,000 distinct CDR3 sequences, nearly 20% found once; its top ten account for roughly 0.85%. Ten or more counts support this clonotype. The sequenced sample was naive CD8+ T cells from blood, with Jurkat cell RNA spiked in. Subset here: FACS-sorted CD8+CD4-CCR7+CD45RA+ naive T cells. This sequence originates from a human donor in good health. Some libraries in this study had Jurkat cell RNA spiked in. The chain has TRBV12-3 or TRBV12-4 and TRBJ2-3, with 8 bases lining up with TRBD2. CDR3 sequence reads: CASIQGSGSGTQYF. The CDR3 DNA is TGTGCCAGCATCCAGGGCAGCGGGAGCGGTACGCAGTATTTT.